These 15 T cell receptor beta chains share one sample of origin, sequenced in a study of response to subunit inactivated influenza vaccine (dated by TCRdb to 2016 to 2018). Libraries were constructed by RT-PCR. The reads were generated on an Illumina HiSeq 2500. The raw public reads went through TCRdb reprocessing: fastp at Q25, MiXCR clone calling, in-frame beta chains kept. Rows with a matching CDR3 protein are joined into one entry that keeps the most common DNA and genes. The sample table contains fewer than 750,000 distinct CDR3 sequences; only one count was recorded for around 15% of them. 11% of the sample comes from the top ten. The source material was PBMCs from blood, sampled approximately 13 days after vaccination. The source is a man aged 50 to 59 who received an inactivated influenza vaccine. Donor details come from another sample of the same person, matched by shared clones.

V is TRBV4-3 and J is TRBJ2-2; maybe TRBD2 (6 bases). The CDR3 spans 15 residues. V shed 4 bases and J shed 3 bases, with 12 bases lying between them. The germline CDR1 and CDR2 sequences are LGHNA and YSLEER. CDR3 DNA: TGCGCCAGCAGCCCGGGGGTAGGGGACACCGGGGAGCTGTTTTTT. Its protein product is CASSPGVGDTGELFF.

This clonotype was counted a few times. CDR3 protein: CSASRDRDQPQHF. As DNA, the CDR3 is TGCAGTGCTAGTCGGGACAGGGATCAGCCCCAGCATTTT. The chain recombines TRBV20-1 with TRBJ1-5, with TRBD1 matching 9 bases. CDR1 and CDR2 from the germline V gene are DFQATT and SNEGSKA (reference sequence). V lost 3 bases to trimming and J lost 5 bases; unmatched junction nucleotides: 2. The CDR3 has 13 amino acids.

This sequence joins TRBV15 and TRBJ1-1, with a weak D call TRBD1 (5 bases). Looked up from germline, CDR1 is LNHNV and CDR2 is YYDKDF (reference sequence). The length of the CDR3 is 15 residues. Deletions cut 1 base from V and 5 bases from J, with 14 bases between. The CDR3: CATSRGGARGTEAFF. The CDR3 DNA is TGTGCCACCAGCAGAGGCGGGGCGCGGGGGACTGAAGCTTTCTTT.

This clonotype was seen more than once but under ten times. The V and J genes are TRBV5-1 and TRBJ2-5, with TRBD1 matching 7 bases. Germline CDR1 reads SGHRS; CDR2 reads YFSETQ. The CDR3 spans 14 residues. Trimming cost V 0 bases and J 5 bases; bases outside gene matches: 4. The DNA of the CDR3 is TGCGCCAGCAGCTTGGTGACAGGGTGGGAGACCCAGTACTTC. It codes for CASSLVTGWETQYF.

This clonotype was seen a few times. V usage is TRBV7-6 and J usage is TRBJ2-3; possibly TRBD2 for D (5 bases). V lost 1 base to trimming and J lost 5 bases, with 16 bases between them. The CDR3 runs to 16 residues. Germline CDR1 is SGHVS and CDR2 is FNYEAQ. The CDR3 sequence is CASSLGGSAPGDTQYF. The DNA of the CDR3 is TGTGCCAGCAGCTTAGGGGGTAGCGCCCCCGGAGATACGCAGTATTTT.

This clonotype showed up just a few times. This chain uses TRBV4-3 with TRBJ2-4; TRBD2 matches 7 bases. The CDR3 runs to 16 residues. With V trimmed by 0 bases and J by 6 bases, 8 bases remained unmatched. Germline V gene sequence: CDR1 LGHNA, CDR2 YSLEER. The CDR3 loop is CASSQDGGGMGNIQYF. CDR3 in DNA: TGCGCCAGCAGCCAAGATGGGGGGGGGATGGGAAACATTCAGTACTTC.

This clonotype has more than one count but fewer than ten. The V call is TRBV6-1, the J call TRBJ2-5, with 8 bases lining up with TRBD2. The CDR3 is 14 residues long. CDR1 and CDR2 (germline): MNHNS, SASEGT. The junction had 4 bases not matched to a gene; V was cut back by 3 bases and J by 4 bases. The CDR3 is CASSDRGGRETQYF. CDR3 nucleotides: TGTGCCAGCAGTGACCGGGGGGGACGAGAGACCCAGTACTTC.

This clonotype came up a few times. The chain links TRBV21-1 to TRBJ2-7; the listed D gene, TRBD1, was not tested against the DNA. TRBV21-1 is a pseudogene segment. The CDR3 is 11 amino acids. The CDR3 sequence is CASSRVGTNYF. CDR3 sequence (DNA): TGTGCCAGCAGCAGAGTGGGGACAAATTACTTC.

V and J are TRBV28 and TRBJ2-1; D is perhaps TRBD2 (5 bases). Trimming pared 5 bases from V and 7 bases from J, leaving 18 bases between. CDR1 MDHEN and CDR2 SYDVKM come from the germline V gene. CDR3 size: 15 residues. The CDR3 reads CASSLAPIANNEQFF. As DNA, the CDR3 is TGTGCCAGCAGTCTCGCCCCCATAGCGAATAATGAGCAGTTCTTC. Based on the CDR3 plus reference TRBV28 and TRBJ2-1, the full variable domain is DVKVTQSSRYLVKRTGEKVFLECVQDMDHENMFWYRQDPGLGLRLIYFSYDVKMKEKGDIPEGYSVSREKKERFSLILESASTNQTSMYLCASSLAPIANNEQFFGPGTRLTVL.

The rearrangement links TRBV19 to TRBJ2-3, with D maybe TRBD1 (5 bases). The CDR3 loop spans 14 amino acids. Trimming left V 3 bases short and J 0 bases short, with 7 bases between. The V gene's germline CDR1 is LNHDA and CDR2 SQIVND (reference sequence). CDR3 coding DNA: TGTGCCAGTAGTATGGGGCCTAGCACAGATACGCAGTATTTT. It is translated as CASSMGPSTDTQYF.

This sequence joins TRBV18 and TRBJ2-1; 11 nucleotides agree with TRBD2. Per germline, CDR1 KGHSH and CDR2 LQKENI. The junction had 7 bases not matched to a gene; V was cut back by 3 bases and J by 15 bases. The CDR3 consists of 13 residues. The CDR3 spells CASSPSTSGSLFF. The CDR3 DNA sequence: TGTGCCAGCTCACCCTCAACTAGCGGGAGTTTGTTCTTC.

The genes are TRBV9 and TRBJ1-4; TRBD1 agrees at 10 bases. The CDR3 is made up of 17 amino acids. Germline-derived CDR1 and CDR2 are SGDLS and YYNGEE. Trimming took 0 bases from V and 5 from J; bases not matched to a gene: 7. CDR3 loop: CASSVAGGQGENEKLFF. The CDR3 DNA sequence: TGTGCCAGCAGCGTAGCCGGCGGACAGGGGGAAAATGAAAAACTGTTTTTT.

This clonotype appeared a few times. This rearrangement joins TRBV12-3 or TRBV12-4 to TRBJ1-2; 7 bases line up with TRBD1. This CDR3 spans 14 amino acids. The junction had 8 bases not matched to a gene; V was cut back by 5 bases and J by 5 bases. The CDR3 nucleotides read TGTGCCAGCAGTCCAACCAAGACAGGGTATGGCTACACCTTC. Protein: CASSPTKTGYGYTF.

This clonotype has a handful of counts. V is TRBV20-1 and J is TRBJ2-7; 11 bases line up with TRBD2. CDR3 length: 13 residues. Germline CDR1 reads DFQATT; CDR2 reads SNEGSKA (reference sequence). J lost 6 bases, V lost 5 bases, and 6 bases had no gene match. The CDR3 loop is CSAVTSGISEQYF. For the CDR3, the DNA is TGCAGTGCTGTGACTAGCGGGATTAGCGAGCAGTACTTC.

The rearrangement links TRBV24-1 to TRBJ2-2; TRBD1 aligns across 8 bases. The CDR3 loop spans 17 amino acids. J lost 4 bases, V lost 3 bases, and 9 bases had no gene match. The germline CDR1 and CDR2 sequences are KGHDR and SFDVKD. CDR3 nucleotide sequence: TGTGCCACCAGTGATACCGGGACAGGAGCTATCACCGGGGAGCTGTTTTTT. Translated: CATSDTGTGAITGELFF.